The rows below give T cell receptor beta chains drawn from one sample of a study of T cell responses to AZD1222 COVID-19 vaccine. Measured with immunoSEQ multiplex PCR; TCRdb has only the in-frame clones, and not every one. The table shows 120,000 or so clones, with about 89% occurring only once. The input for sequencing was peripheral blood, taken on day 0 of MenACWY control vaccination. Receptors originate from an adult in good health. Both conserved end residues are part of each CDR3. The order of the fields is D gene, J gene, V gene, clone size, CDR3 protein, CDR3 DNA. D genes are given only for firm matches. Part of the rows lack a size; the others show once, few, many or a class for expanded clones.

d_call: -; j_call: TRBJ1-6; v_call: TRBV6-5; clone_size: -; cdr3_aa: CASSYSRGPIPSPLHF; cdr3_nt: TGTGCCAGCAGTTACTCGCGGGGGCCCATACCTTCACCCCTCCACTTT
d_call: -; j_call: TRBJ2-1; v_call: TRBV19; clone_size: -; cdr3_aa: CASCSYNEQFF; cdr3_nt: TGTGCCAGTTGTAGTTACAATGAGCAGTTCTTC
d_call: TRBD2; j_call: TRBJ2-3; v_call: TRBV7-2; clone_size: -; cdr3_aa: CASSFPGGDTQYF; cdr3_nt: TGTGCCAGCAGCTTCCCGGGAGGAGATACGCAGTATTTT
d_call: -; j_call: TRBJ1-1; v_call: TRBV5-4; clone_size: -; cdr3_aa: CASSLGGNTEAFF; cdr3_nt: TGTGCCAGCAGCTTGGGGGGGAACACTGAAGCTTTCTTT
d_call: -; j_call: TRBJ2-7; v_call: TRBV6-2/TRBV6-3; clone_size: -; cdr3_aa: CASSYNSYYEQYF; cdr3_nt: TGTGCCAGCAGTTACAACTCCTACTACGAGCAGTACTTC
d_call: -; j_call: TRBJ1-3; v_call: TRBV29-1; clone_size: -; cdr3_aa: CSVEVGSGNTIYF; cdr3_nt: TGCAGCGTTGAAGTGGGGTCCGGAAACACCATATATTTT
d_call: -; j_call: TRBJ2-1; v_call: TRBV5-6; clone_size: -; cdr3_aa: CASSLRRALNNEQFF; cdr3_nt: TGTGCCAGCAGCTTGCGTCGGGCTCTCAACAATGAGCAGTTCTTC
d_call: TRBD1; j_call: TRBJ2-1; v_call: TRBV20-1; clone_size: few; cdr3_aa: CSASRTGLYNEQFF; cdr3_nt: TGCAGTGCTAGTAGGACAGGGCTGTACAATGAGCAGTTCTTC
d_call: TRBD1; j_call: TRBJ1-1; v_call: TRBV27; clone_size: once; cdr3_aa: CASRSRQGYTEAFF; cdr3_nt: TGTGCCAGCAGATCCAGACAGGGTTACACTGAAGCTTTCTTT
d_call: TRBD2; j_call: TRBJ2-3; v_call: TRBV4-2; clone_size: -; cdr3_aa: CASSQQTSGRDTQYF; cdr3_nt: TGTGCCAGCAGCCAACAGACTAGCGGGAGAGACACGCAGTATTTT
d_call: -; j_call: TRBJ1-1; v_call: TRBV5-1; clone_size: -; cdr3_aa: CASRIGVSYTEAFF; cdr3_nt: TGCGCCAGTCGGATAGGGGTTTCGTACACTGAAGCTTTCTTT
d_call: -; j_call: TRBJ2-3; v_call: TRBV2; clone_size: few; cdr3_aa: CASSLRGNTQYF; cdr3_nt: TGTGCCAGCAGTTTAAGGGGTAATACGCAGTATTTT
d_call: -; j_call: TRBJ1-2; v_call: TRBV11-2; clone_size: once; cdr3_aa: CASSLDPAHGYTF; cdr3_nt: TGTGCCAGCAGCTTAGACCCGGCCCATGGCTACACCTTC
d_call: TRBD1; j_call: TRBJ1-2; v_call: TRBV6-1; clone_size: -; cdr3_aa: CASSVLGQGLTNGYTF; cdr3_nt: TGTGCCAGCAGTGTCCTCGGACAGGGTTTAACTAATGGCTACACCTTC
d_call: -; j_call: TRBJ1-1; v_call: TRBV5-1; clone_size: -; cdr3_aa: CASSLAIRGMNTEAFF; cdr3_nt: TGCGCCAGCAGCTTGGCCATTCGGGGGATGAACACTGAAGCTTTCTTT
d_call: -; j_call: TRBJ1-2; v_call: TRBV27; clone_size: -; cdr3_aa: CASSTDRGYGYTF; cdr3_nt: TGTGCCAGCAGTACCGACCGGGGTTATGGCTACACCTTC
d_call: -; j_call: TRBJ2-1; v_call: TRBV7-9; clone_size: -; cdr3_aa: CASSLWISNSHNEQFF; cdr3_nt: TGTGCCAGCAGCTTGTGGATCTCTAATTCACACAATGAGCAGTTCTTC
d_call: TRBD2; j_call: TRBJ2-7; v_call: TRBV7-8; clone_size: -; cdr3_aa: CASSIGAGGVNEQYF; cdr3_nt: TGTGCCAGCAGCATAGGAGCGGGAGGGGTTAACGAGCAGTACTTC
d_call: -; j_call: TRBJ2-1; v_call: TRBV11-3; clone_size: -; cdr3_aa: CASKTGGAPYNEQFF; cdr3_nt: TGTGCCAGCAAAACAGGCGGGGCCCCCTACAATGAGCAGTTCTTC
d_call: -; j_call: TRBJ1-4; v_call: TRBV19; clone_size: -; cdr3_aa: CASNTRATNEKLFF; cdr3_nt: TGTGCCAGTAACACCAGAGCAACTAATGAAAAACTGTTTTTT
d_call: -; j_call: TRBJ1-6; v_call: TRBV30; clone_size: -; cdr3_aa: CAWTGRRGNSPLHF; cdr3_nt: TGTGCCTGGACAGGGCGTCGAGGGAATTCACCCCTCCACTTT
d_call: -; j_call: TRBJ2-1; v_call: TRBV5-6; clone_size: -; cdr3_aa: CASSFGTTNEQFF; cdr3_nt: TGTGCCAGCAGCTTCGGGACAACGAATGAGCAGTTCTTC
d_call: TRBD1; j_call: TRBJ1-5; v_call: TRBV4-1; clone_size: -; cdr3_aa: CASSRVGTGAGNQPQHF; cdr3_nt: TGCGCCAGCAGCCGCGTTGGGACAGGGGCTGGCAATCAGCCCCAGCATTTT
d_call: TRBD1; j_call: TRBJ1-4; v_call: TRBV5-5; clone_size: -; cdr3_aa: CASSLGGGIEKLFF; cdr3_nt: TGTGCCAGCAGTTTAGGGGGCGGGATCGAAAAACTGTTTTTT
d_call: -; j_call: TRBJ2-7; v_call: TRBV11-2; clone_size: once; cdr3_aa: CASSFFGASSYEQYF; cdr3_nt: TGTGCCAGCAGCTTCTTCGGGGCTTCTTCCTACGAGCAGTACTTC